This TCR beta chain appears in the sequencing data of a study of OX40 agonist ivuxolimab in advanced cancers. Study overall: Males comprised 70% to 90% of the group, whose mean age was approximately 60 years (range roughly 20 to 85). Prior checkpoint blockade (anti-PD-1, anti-PD-L1 or anti-CTLA-4) was permitted; approximately 40% had it. Study-wide findings and caveats: The mean number of expanded clones was higher in CD8+ T cells than in CD4+. At doses 0.1 to 3.0 mg/kg, CD4+ and CD8+ clones expanded.

About this clone itself: What it binds is unknown.

Data came from immunoSEQ multiplex PCR; TCRdb stores just in-frame clones and leaves some out. Among around 50,000 clones listed, roughly 94% were seen once. V gave up 5 bases and J gave up 3 bases, with 8 bases separating them. Germline CDR1 is SGHVS and CDR2 is FNYEAQ. The CDR3 length is 12 residues. The material sequenced was CD4+ or CD8+ T cells sorted from blood, taken in a trial of the OX40 agonist ivuxolimab. The TCR originated in an adult with an advanced solid tumor such as melanoma, head and neck, liver or kidney cancer. The V and J genes are TRBV7-6 and TRBJ2-7; tentatively, D is TRBD2 (5 bases). This CDR3 reads CASSPGDYEQYF. CDR3 sequence (DNA): TGTGCCAGCAGCCCCGGGGACTACGAGCAGTACTTC.